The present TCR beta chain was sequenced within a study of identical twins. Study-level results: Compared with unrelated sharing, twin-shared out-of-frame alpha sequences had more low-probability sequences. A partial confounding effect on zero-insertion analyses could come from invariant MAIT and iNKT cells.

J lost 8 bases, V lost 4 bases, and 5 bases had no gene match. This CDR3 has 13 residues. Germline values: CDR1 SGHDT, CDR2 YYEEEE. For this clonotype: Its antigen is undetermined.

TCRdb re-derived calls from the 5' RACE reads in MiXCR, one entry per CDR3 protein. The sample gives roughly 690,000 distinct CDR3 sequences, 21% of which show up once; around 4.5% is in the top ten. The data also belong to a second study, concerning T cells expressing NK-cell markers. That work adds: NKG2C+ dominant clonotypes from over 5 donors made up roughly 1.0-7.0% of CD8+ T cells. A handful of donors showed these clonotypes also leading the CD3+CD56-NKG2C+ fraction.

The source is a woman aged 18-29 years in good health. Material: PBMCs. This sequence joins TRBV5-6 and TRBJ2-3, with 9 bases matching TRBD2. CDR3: CASSPETSGTQYF. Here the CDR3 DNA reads TGTGCCAGCAGCCCCGAGACTAGCGGTACGCAGTATTTT.